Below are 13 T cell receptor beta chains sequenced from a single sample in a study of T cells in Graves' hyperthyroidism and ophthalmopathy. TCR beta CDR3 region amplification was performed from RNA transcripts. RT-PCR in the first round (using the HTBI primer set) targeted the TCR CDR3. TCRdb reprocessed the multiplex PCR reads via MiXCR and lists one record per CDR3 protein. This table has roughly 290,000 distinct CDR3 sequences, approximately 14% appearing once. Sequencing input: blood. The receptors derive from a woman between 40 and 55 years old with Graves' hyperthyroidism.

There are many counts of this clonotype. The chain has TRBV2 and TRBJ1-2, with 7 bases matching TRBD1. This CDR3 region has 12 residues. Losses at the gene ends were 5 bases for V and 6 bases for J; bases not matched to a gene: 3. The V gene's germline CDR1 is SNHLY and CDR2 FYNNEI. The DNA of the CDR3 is TGTGCCAGCAGTTTCCAGGGGGATGGCTACACCTTC. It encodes CASSFQGDGYTF.

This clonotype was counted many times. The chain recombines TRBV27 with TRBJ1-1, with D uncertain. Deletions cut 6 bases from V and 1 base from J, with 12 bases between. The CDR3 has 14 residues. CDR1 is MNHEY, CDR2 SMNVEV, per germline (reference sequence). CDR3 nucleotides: TGTGCCAGCAGCCTCCTATTATCGAACACTGAAGCTTTCTTT. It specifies CASSLLLSNTEAFF.

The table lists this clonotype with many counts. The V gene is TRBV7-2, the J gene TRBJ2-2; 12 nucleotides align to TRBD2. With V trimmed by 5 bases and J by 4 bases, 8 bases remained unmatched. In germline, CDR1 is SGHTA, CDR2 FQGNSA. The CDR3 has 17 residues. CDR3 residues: CASSKTGTSGSTGELFF. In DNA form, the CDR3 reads TGTGCCAGCAGCAAAACCGGGACTAGCGGGTCCACCGGGGAGCTGTTTTTT.

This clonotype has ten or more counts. CDR3 nucleotide sequence: TGTGCCAGCAGTTTATACAGGGACAGCAATCAGCCCCAGCATTTT. Amino acids: CASSLYRDSNQPQHF. This chain uses TRBV12-3 or TRBV12-4 with TRBJ1-5; TRBD1 is a possible D gene (6 bases). V was clipped by 2 bases and J by 1 base, with 9 bases between them. This CDR3 is 15 amino acids long.

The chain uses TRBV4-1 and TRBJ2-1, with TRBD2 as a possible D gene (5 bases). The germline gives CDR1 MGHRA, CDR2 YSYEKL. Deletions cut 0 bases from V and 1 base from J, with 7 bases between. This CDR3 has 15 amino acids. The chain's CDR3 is CASSQDSGSYNEQFF. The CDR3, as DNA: TGCGCCAGCAGCCAAGATTCGGGATCCTACAATGAGCAGTTCTTC.

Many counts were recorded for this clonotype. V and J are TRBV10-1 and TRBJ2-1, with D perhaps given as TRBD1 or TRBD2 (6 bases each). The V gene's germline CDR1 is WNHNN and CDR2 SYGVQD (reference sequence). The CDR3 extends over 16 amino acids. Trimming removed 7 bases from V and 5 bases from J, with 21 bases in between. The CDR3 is CASKGGTGRTHNEQFF. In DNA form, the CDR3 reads TGCGCCAGCAAGGGGGGAACGGGTCGGACTCACAATGAGCAGTTCTTC.

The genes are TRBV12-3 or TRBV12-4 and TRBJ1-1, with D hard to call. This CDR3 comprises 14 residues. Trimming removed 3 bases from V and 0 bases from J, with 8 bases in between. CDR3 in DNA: TGTGCCAGCAGTTTCAGTCGGATGAACACTGAAGCTTTCTTT. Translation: CASSFSRMNTEAFF.

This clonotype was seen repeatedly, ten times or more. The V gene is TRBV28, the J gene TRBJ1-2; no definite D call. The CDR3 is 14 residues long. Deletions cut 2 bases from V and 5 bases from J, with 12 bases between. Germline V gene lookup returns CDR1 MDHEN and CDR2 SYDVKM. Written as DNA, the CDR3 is TGTGCCAGCAGTTTAGGCTTGACGACTTATGGCTACACCTTC. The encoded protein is CASSLGLTTYGYTF.

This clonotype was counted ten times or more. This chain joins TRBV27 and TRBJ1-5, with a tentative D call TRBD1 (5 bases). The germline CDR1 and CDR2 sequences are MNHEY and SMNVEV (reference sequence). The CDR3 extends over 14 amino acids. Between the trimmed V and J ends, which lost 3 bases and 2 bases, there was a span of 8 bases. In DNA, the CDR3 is TGTGCCAGCAGTTTGGGACGGGGCAATCAGCCCCAGCATTTT. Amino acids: CASSLGRGNQPQHF.

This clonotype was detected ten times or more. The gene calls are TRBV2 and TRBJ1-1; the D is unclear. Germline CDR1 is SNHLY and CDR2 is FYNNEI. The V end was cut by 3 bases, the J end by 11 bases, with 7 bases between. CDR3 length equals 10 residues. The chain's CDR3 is CASSEWWAFF. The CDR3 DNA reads TGTGCCAGCAGTGAGTGGTGGGCTTTCTTT. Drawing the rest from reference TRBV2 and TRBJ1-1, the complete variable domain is EPEVTQTPSHQVTQMGQEVILRCVPISNHLYFYWYRQILGQKVEFLVSFYNNEISEKSEIFDDQFSVERPDGSNFTLKIRSTKLEDSAMYFCASSEWWAFFGQGTRLTVV.

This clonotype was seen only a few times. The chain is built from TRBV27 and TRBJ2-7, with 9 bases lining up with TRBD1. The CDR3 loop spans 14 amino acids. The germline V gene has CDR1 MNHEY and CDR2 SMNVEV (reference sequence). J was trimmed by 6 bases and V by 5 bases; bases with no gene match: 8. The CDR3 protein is CASSVGQGMGEQYF. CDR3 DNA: TGTGCCAGCAGTGTGGGACAGGGTATGGGCGAGCAGTACTTC.

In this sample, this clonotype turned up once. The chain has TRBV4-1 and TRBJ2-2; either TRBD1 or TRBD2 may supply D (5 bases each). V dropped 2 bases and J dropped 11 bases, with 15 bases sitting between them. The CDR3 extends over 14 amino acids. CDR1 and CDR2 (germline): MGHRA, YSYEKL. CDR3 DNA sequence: TGCGCCAGCAGCCAATTTTGGGGCCGGGGAGAGCTGTTTTTT. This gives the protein CASSQFWGRGELFF.

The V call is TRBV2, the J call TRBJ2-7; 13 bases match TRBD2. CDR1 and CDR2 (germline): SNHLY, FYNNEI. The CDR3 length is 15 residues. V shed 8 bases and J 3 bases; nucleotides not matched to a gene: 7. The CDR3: CASSIGLAGVYEQYF. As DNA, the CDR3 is TGTGCCAGCTCGATCGGACTAGCGGGAGTCTACGAGCAGTACTTC.